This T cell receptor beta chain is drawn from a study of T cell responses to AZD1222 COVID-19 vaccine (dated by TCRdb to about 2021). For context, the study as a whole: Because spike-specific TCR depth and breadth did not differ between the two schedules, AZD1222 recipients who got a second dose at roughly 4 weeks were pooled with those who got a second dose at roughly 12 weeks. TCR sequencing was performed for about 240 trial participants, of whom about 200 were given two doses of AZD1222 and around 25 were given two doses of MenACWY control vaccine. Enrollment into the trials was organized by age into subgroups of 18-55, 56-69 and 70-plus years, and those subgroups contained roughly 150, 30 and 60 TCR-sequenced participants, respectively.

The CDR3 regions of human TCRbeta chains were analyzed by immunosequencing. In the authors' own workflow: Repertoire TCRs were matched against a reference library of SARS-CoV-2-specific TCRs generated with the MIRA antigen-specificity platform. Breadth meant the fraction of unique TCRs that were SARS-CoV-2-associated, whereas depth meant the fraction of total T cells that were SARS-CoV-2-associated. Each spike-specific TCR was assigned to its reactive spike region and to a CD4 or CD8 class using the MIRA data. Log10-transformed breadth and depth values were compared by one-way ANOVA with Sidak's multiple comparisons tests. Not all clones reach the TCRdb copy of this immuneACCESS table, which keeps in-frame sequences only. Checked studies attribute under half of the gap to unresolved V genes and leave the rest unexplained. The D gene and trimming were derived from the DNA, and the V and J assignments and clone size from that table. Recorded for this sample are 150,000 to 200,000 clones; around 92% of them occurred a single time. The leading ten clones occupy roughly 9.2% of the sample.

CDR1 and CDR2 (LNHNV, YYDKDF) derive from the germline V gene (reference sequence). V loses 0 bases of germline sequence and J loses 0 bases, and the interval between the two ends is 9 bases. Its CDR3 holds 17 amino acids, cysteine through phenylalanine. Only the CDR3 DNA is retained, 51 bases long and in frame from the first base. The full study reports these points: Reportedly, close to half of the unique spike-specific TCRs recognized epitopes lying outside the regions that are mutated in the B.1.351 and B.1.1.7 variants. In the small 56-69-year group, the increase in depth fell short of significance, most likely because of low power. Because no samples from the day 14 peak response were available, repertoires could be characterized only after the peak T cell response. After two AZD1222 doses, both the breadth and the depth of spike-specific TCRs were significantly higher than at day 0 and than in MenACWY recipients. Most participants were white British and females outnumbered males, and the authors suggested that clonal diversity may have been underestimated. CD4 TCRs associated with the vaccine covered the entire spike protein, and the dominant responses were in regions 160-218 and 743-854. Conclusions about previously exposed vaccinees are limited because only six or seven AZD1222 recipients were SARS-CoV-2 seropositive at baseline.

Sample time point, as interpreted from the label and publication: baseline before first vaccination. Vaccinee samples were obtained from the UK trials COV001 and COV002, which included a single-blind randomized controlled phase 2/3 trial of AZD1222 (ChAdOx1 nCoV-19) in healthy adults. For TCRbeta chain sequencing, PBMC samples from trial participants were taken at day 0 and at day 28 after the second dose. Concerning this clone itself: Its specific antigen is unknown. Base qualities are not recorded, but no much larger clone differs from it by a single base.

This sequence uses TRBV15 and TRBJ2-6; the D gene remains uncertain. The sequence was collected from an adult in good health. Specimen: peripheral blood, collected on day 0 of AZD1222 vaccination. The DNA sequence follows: TGTGCCACCAGCAGAGAGATAACCCTCTCTGGGGCCAACGTCCTGACTTTC. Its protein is CATSREITLSGANVLTF.